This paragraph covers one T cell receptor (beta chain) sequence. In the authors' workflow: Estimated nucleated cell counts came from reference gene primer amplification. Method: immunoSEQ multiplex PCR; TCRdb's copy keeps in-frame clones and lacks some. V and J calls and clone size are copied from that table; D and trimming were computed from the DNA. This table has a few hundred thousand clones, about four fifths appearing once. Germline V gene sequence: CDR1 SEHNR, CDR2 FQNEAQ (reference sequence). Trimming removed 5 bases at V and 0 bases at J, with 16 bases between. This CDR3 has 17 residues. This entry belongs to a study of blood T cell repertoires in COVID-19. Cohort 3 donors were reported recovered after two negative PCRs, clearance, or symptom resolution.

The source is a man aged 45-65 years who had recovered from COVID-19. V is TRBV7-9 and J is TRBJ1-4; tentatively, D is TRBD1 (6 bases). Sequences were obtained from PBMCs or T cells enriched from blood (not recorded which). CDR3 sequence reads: CASSLGTIVATNEKLFF. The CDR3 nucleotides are TGTGCCAGCAGCCTAGGGACAATAGTTGCAACTAATGAAAAACTGTTTTTT.